The 20 T cell receptor beta chains reported below all come from one sample, sequenced in a study of shared clonotypes between healthy human individuals. Profiled with immunoSEQ multiplex PCR; TCRdb holds only in-frame clones, not every one. Among more than 2 million clones, approximately 96% were seen once, and the ten largest hold about 0.13%. Source material: naive CD4+ T cells sorted from blood. The subset denotes: CD45RA+ positively selected. These receptors were taken from a man aged 18 to 29 in good health.

Of note for this clone: The same CDR3 also results from other DNA sequences found in this sample. The chain links TRBV2 to TRBJ2-2, with a weak D call TRBD1 (6 bases). The CDR3 runs 15 residues. Germline CDR1 and CDR2: SNHLY and FYNNEI. Trimming stripped 3 bases from V and 0 bases from J, with 8 bases between. In DNA form, the CDR3 reads TGTGCCAGCAGTGAGACAGGAGCGAACACCGGGGAGCTGTTTTTT. Its protein product is CASSETGANTGELFF.

This chain joins TRBV5-1 and TRBJ1-6, with TRBD1 identical over 9 bases. The CDR3 loop spans 17 amino acids. CDR1 and CDR2 (germline): SGHRS, YFSETQ. The V segment lost 6 bases and the J segment 0 bases; nucleotides outside the gene matches: 7. As DNA, the CDR3 is TGCGCCAGCAAAAGGGACAGGGAGAGCTCCTATAATTCACCCCTCCACTTT. It encodes CASKRDRESSYNSPLHF.

This sequence joins TRBV25-1 and TRBJ2-5; 13 nucleotides match TRBD2. Germline V gene lookup returns CDR1 MGHDK and CDR2 SYGVNS. The CDR3 runs to 14 residues. Trimming cost V 8 bases and J 4 bases; bases outside gene matches: 4. The chain's CDR3 is CASVGTSGVETQYF. As DNA, the CDR3 is TGTGCCAGCGTCGGGACTAGCGGGGTAGAGACCCAGTACTTC.

In nucleotides, the CDR3 is TGTGCCAGCAGTTATACCCAGGACAGGGGCTACGAGCAGTACTTC. It translates to CASSYTQDRGYEQYF. The chain joins TRBV6-9 to TRBJ2-7; 9 nucleotides line up with TRBD1. The CDR3 runs to 15 residues. The junction had 5 bases not matched to a gene; V was cut back by 2 bases and J by 3 bases. CDR1 is MNHGY, CDR2 SVAAGI, per germline.

V usage is TRBV25-1 and J usage is TRBJ2-7; the match to TRBD1 covers 7 bases. The junction had 5 bases not matched to a gene; V was cut back by 8 bases and J by 1 base. This CDR3 has 13 amino acids. Germline values: CDR1 MGHDK, CDR2 SYGVNS. CDR3 DNA sequence: TGTGCCAGCCGGGGACAGAGATCCTACGAGCAGTACTTC. It encodes CASRGQRSYEQYF.

V usage is TRBV5-1 and J usage is TRBJ1-1; no definite D call. This CDR3 comprises 16 residues. Germline-derived CDR1 and CDR2 are SGHRS and YFSETQ. Trimming took 0 bases from V and 0 from J, leaving 12 bases between them. In DNA, the CDR3 is TGCGCCAGCAGCTTGGGTCTGTCGATCATGAACACTGAAGCTTTCTTT. It specifies CASSLGLSIMNTEAFF.

The chain recombines TRBV27 with TRBJ2-2; D call uncertain. Trimming took off 6 bases at V and 2 bases at J, with 7 bases between the two ends. Germline assignment: CDR1 MNHEY and CDR2 SMNVEV (reference sequence). This CDR3 has 13 residues. The CDR3 DNA reads as TGTGCCAGCAGGCGACATAACACCGGGGAGCTGTTTTTT. This encodes CASRRHNTGELFF.

The chain employs TRBV5-5 and TRBJ1-2; 8 bases line up with TRBD1. The CDR3 is made up of 16 amino acids. Trimming cost V 2 bases and J 8 bases; bases outside gene matches: 14. In germline, CDR1 is SGHKS, CDR2 YYEKEE (reference sequence). CDR3 bases: TGTGCCAGCAGCTTAAACCTTGGACAGGGAAGGGGAGGCTACACCTTC. Translation: CASSLNLGQGRGGYTF.

The chain employs TRBV5-1 and TRBJ1-1; unclear D gene. This CDR3 is built from 14 residues. Germline CDR1 and CDR2: SGHRS and YFSETQ. V was trimmed by 1 base and J by 0 bases, leaving 7 bases between them. The CDR3 nucleotides read TGCGCCAGCAGCTTGCAAGCCCTGAACACTGAAGCTTTCTTT. It codes for CASSLQALNTEAFF.

The gene calls are TRBV4-1 and TRBJ2-3, with TRBD1 matching 10 bases. V was clipped by 4 bases and J by 1 base; unmatched bases: 5. There are 16 residues in the CDR3. CDR1 and CDR2 (germline): MGHRA, YSYEKL. CDR3 nucleotides: TGCGCCAGCAGCCCAGAGGGGACAGGGGGCACAGATACGCAGTATTTT. Its translation is CASSPEGTGGTDTQYF.

This clone is a singleton in its sample. This rearrangement joins TRBV30 to TRBJ2-7, with 11 bases that match TRBD2. The CDR3 extends over 19 amino acids. In germline, CDR1 is GTSNPN, CDR2 SVGIG (reference sequence). J lost 3 bases, V lost 0 bases, and 16 bases had no gene match. This CDR3 is CAWSVSLTSGAPRVYEQYF. The CDR3 DNA sequence: TGTGCCTGGAGTGTATCCCTGACTAGCGGGGCCCCACGGGTCTACGAGCAGTACTTC.

This clone has a single count. The V and J genes are TRBV21-1 and TRBJ2-7; the listed D gene, TRBD2, was not tested against the DNA. TRBV21-1 is designated a pseudogene. The CDR3 totals 14 residues. The CDR3 bases are TGTGCCGGAAGACTAGCTCGGAGCTCCTACGAGCAGTACTTC. It specifies CAGRLARSSYEQYF.

V gene TRBV2 combines with J gene TRBJ2-7; 9 bases align to TRBD2. V lost 6 bases and J lost 7; bases outside the gene matches: 19. The germline V gene has CDR1 SNHLY and CDR2 FYNNEI. The CDR3 runs 17 residues. CDR3 DNA: TGTGCCAGCAGCGCTAGGGCTTTGGAGCGGGGGGTTAGGGAGCAGTACTTC. It yields the protein CASSARALERGVREQYF.

The chain couples TRBV11-2 to TRBJ2-7; 11 bases align to TRBD1. The CDR3 is 16 amino acids. Germline CDR1 and CDR2: SGHAT and FQNNGV. Trimming removed 1 base from V and 5 bases from J; junction bases left unmatched: 7. The CDR3 DNA is TGTGCCAGCAGCTTAGGACCGGGACAGGGGGTAGACGAGCAGTACTTC. Encoded protein: CASSLGPGQGVDEQYF.

A remark on this clone: Other nucleotide sequences from this sample produce the same CDR3. The V call is TRBV6-5, the J call TRBJ2-7; D gene unclear. CDR3 length equals 13 residues. Deletions cut 6 bases from V and 0 bases from J, with 9 bases between. Looked up from germline, CDR1 is MNHEY and CDR2 is SVGAGI. The CDR3 here is CASRRGSSYEQYF. CDR3 sequence (DNA): TGTGCCAGCAGGAGAGGTAGCTCCTACGAGCAGTACTTC.

This clone was seen once. The V and J genes are TRBV6-4 and TRBJ2-1; 10 nucleotides agree with TRBD2. With V trimmed by 7 bases and J by 7 bases, 13 bases remained unmatched. The length of the CDR3 is 16 residues. Germline V gene sequence: CDR1 MRHNA, CDR2 SNTAGT. Here the CDR3 reads CASKPQAGGIGNEQFF. The CDR3 DNA reads TGTGCCAGCAAACCTCAAGCGGGAGGGATAGGGAATGAGCAGTTCTTC.

The chain carries TRBV5-1 and TRBJ2-5; 7 bases align to TRBD2. J was trimmed by 5 bases and V by 3 bases; bases with no gene match: 7. Germline V gene lookup returns CDR1 SGHRS and CDR2 YFSETQ. The CDR3 covers 14 residues. In DNA, the CDR3 is TGCGCCAGCAGCTGGTCCCCCGGGGGGGAGACCCAGTACTTC. Residues: CASSWSPGGETQYF.

J is TRBJ2-7 and V is TRBV9, with TRBD2 matching over 7 bases. The V and J ends lost 3 bases and 3 bases, in that order; junction bases with no gene match: 9. Germline V gene data show CDR1 as SGDLS and CDR2 as YYNGEE. There are 15 residues in the CDR3. DNA for the CDR3: TGTGCCAGCAGCGGGGAGGGAAATAATTACTACGAGCAGTACTTC. It specifies CASSGEGNNYYEQYF.

The chain combines TRBV27 with TRBJ1-6; no clear D. Germline CDR1 reads MNHEY; CDR2 reads SMNVEV (reference sequence). This CDR3 has 13 amino acids. Trimming pared 7 bases from V and 8 bases from J, leaving 12 bases between. The CDR3 DNA is TGTGCCAGCAAACCCCGAGCGGATTCACCCCTCCACTTT. Its protein is CASKPRADSPLHF.

V and J are TRBV6-1 and TRBJ2-1; weak D call: TRBD2 (5 bases). Trimming removed 2 bases at V and 0 bases at J, with 11 bases between. CDR1 is MNHNS, CDR2 SASEGT, per germline. The length of the CDR3 is 16 residues. This CDR3 is CASSEFRGFSYNEQFF. The DNA of the CDR3 is TGTGCCAGCAGTGAATTTCGGGGTTTCTCCTACAATGAGCAGTTCTTC.